The clone carrying this T cell receptor (delta chain) is medium-sized by share. Other DNA sequences in the same sample also yield this CDR3. TCRdb re-called clones from the multiplex PCR reads via CATT. The data show 45,000 to 70,000 delta-chain clones, with over 1.5% seen just once and around 16% held by the top ten. The data derive from a study of γδ T cells in repeated Plasmodium falciparum infection. Study summary: Donors were malaria-exposed Malian children or age- and gender-matched Australian children. Samples were taken at baseline, before some infections, and 21 days after each.

This TCR came from a pool of human donors (malaria-infected and uninfected, not separated). Specimen: gamma-delta T cells from blood.

Here the CDR3 reads CALGEPRIRMPDKLIF. Written as DNA, the CDR3 is TGTGCTCTTGGGGAACCCCGGATCCGTATGCCCGATAAACTCATCTTT. The chain couples TRDV1 to TRDJ1; D remains unclear. With 1 base removed from V and 3 bases from J, the gap between germline ends came to 15 bases. This CDR3 has 16 residues. Germline CDR1 is TSWWSYY and CDR2 is QGS.